Reported below is one T cell receptor beta chain. No antigen is known for it. Assay used: immunoSEQ multiplex PCR; TCRdb lists only in-frame clones, some missing. This sample has approximately 110,000 clones, with more than 65% found just once. These data originate in a study of T cell responses to AZD1222 COVID-19 vaccine. About the study: Researchers grouped second doses given at about 4 or about 12 weeks into one pool. Study-level points and caveats: Researchers took repertoire samples only after the peak T cell response had come. Clonal diversity may have been underestimated, and the donors were mostly white British, with more females than males.

Specimen: peripheral blood, collected on day 0 of AZD1222 vaccination. This TCR was sampled from an adult in good health.

CDR3 in DNA: TGTGCCAGTAGTATGGGACAGGGTTGGGACATTCAGTACTTC. Translated: CASSMGQGWDIQYF. This chain links TRBV19 with TRBJ2-4; 9 nucleotides align to TRBD1. V lost 3 bases, J lost 8 bases, and 5 bases stayed unmatched. The CDR3 runs to 14 residues. Per germline, CDR1 LNHDA and CDR2 SQIVND (reference sequence).